This TCR beta chain is from a study of shared clonotypes between healthy human individuals. V dropped 0 bases and J dropped 3 bases, with 6 bases sitting between them. Germline lookup yields CDR1 MNHNY and CDR2 SVGAGI (reference sequence). The CDR3 runs to 13 residues. Comments on this clone: This CDR3 is also generated by other DNA sequences in the sample.

Libraries were prepared by immunoSEQ multiplex PCR; TCRdb keeps only in-frame clonotypes and omits some of them. The repertoire has about 490,000 clones, roughly 80% of them found once; the top ten carry roughly an eighth. This receptor was identified in a woman in her thirties or forties in good health. Some clones in this sample may be carry-over from other donors' samples. Sequenced material: PBMCs. The rearrangement joins TRBV6-6 to TRBJ2-7, with D unresolved. CDR3 DNA: TGTGCCAGCAGTTACTCAGTGAACTACGAGCAGTACTTC. As protein: CASSYSVNYEQYF.